The source of this TCR beta chain is a study of OX40 agonist ivuxolimab in advanced cancers. In the study overall: Ivuxolimab, an antibody acting as an agonist of OX40 (CD134), was used to treat patients. Ivuxolimab, which patients received intravenously every 2 weeks, was dosed at 0.01 to 10 mg/kg.

Study-wide points: The investigators did not determine what antigen specificity the expanded peripheral T cells had.

Patients had blood sampled at baseline and again on cycle 4 day 1 and cycle 7 day 1. Profiled with immunoSEQ multiplex PCR; TCRdb holds only in-frame clones, not every one. The data contain tens of thousands of clones, 70% to 90% of them singletons. This CDR3 spans 13 amino acids. After removal of 10 bases from V and 2 bases from J, the junction contained 7 bases not matched to a gene. Germline values: CDR1 ENHRY, CDR2 SYGVKD. On this clone itself: The antigen remains unidentified.

The clonotype comes from an adult with an advanced solid tumor such as melanoma, head and neck, liver or kidney cancer. This rearrangement joins TRBV10-3 to TRBJ1-2, with 7 bases that match TRBD1. Material: CD4+ or CD8+ T cells sorted from blood, obtained in a trial of the OX40 agonist ivuxolimab. The CDR3 spells CATTGDPNYGYTF. The CDR3 region has the DNA TGTGCCACCACAGGGGACCCAAACTATGGCTACACCTTC.